The T cell receptor beta chain described here comes from a study of response to subunit inactivated influenza vaccine. Comment on this clonotype: Its target is unknown.

TCRdb itself ran the RT-PCR reads through MiXCR, one entry per CDR3 protein. The repertoire holds about 780,000 distinct CDR3 sequences, roughly 20% seen once, with roughly 10% in the top ten. The CDR3 contains 15 residues. CDR1 DFQATT and CDR2 SNEGSKA come from the germline V gene (reference sequence). J lost 7 bases, V lost 0 bases, and 9 bases had no gene match. Study observations and caveats: There was a suggestion from the authors that each seasonal influenza vaccination recruits few new T cells.

This chain joins TRBV20-1 and TRBJ2-3, with 8 bases fitting TRBD2. This receptor was taken from a man in his fifties or sixties who received an inactivated influenza vaccine. The sequencing used PBMCs from blood, collected 5 days after vaccination. The CDR3 DNA reads TGCAGTGCTAGAGATGGAGCGAGCGGGAGTCATACGCAGTATTTT. The encoded protein is CSARDGASGSHTQYF.